Listed below are T cell receptor beta chains from one sample, sequenced in a study of blood T cell repertoires in COVID-19. Only in-frame clones appear in the TCRdb table, and some are missing; sequencing was by immunoSEQ multiplex PCR. Among some 95,000 clones listed, approximately 76% were seen once. Sequencing input: peripheral blood. The receptors originated from a man in his 70s with acute or convalescent COVID-19. Both conserved end residues are part of each CDR3. D genes are given only for firm matches. Clone size is not always given. Where it is, it says once, few, many or a class for expanded clones.

CASGPGQVNTEAFF | TGTGCCAGCGGTCCGGGACAGGTGAACACTGAAGCTTTCTTT | TRBJ1-1 | TRBD1 | NA | TRBV6-6
CASRSPPGQGTKVGANVLTF | TGTGCCAGCAGAAGTCCGCCGGGACAGGGGACAAAGGTTGGGGCCAACGTCCTGACTTTC | TRBJ2-6 | TRBD1 | NA | TRBV28
CASSIGQNRPEQFF | TGTGCCAGCAGCATCGGACAGAACAGGCCAGAGCAGTTCTTC | TRBJ2-1 | NA | NA | TRBV5-6
CASSLTSAHYDTQYF | TGTGCCAGCAGCTTAACTAGCGCCCACTACGATACGCAGTATTTT | TRBJ2-3 | TRBD2 | NA | TRBV7-2
CASSGQGYGYTF | TGTGCCAGTAGTGGACAGGGGTATGGCTACACCTTC | TRBJ1-2 | TRBD1 | NA | TRBV19
CASSEASTSSYEQYF | TGTGCCAGCAGTGAAGCTAGCACGAGCTCCTACGAGCAGTACTTC | TRBJ2-7 | NA | NA | TRBV6-1
CASTLSGKGTDTQYF | TGTGCCAGCACCCTTAGCGGGAAAGGCACAGATACGCAGTATTTT | TRBJ2-3 | TRBD2 | many | TRBV28
CASSQDRGTSSYNEQFF | TGTGCCAGCAGCCAAGATCGTGGCACTAGCTCCTACAATGAGCAGTTCTTC | TRBJ2-1 | NA | NA | TRBV3-1/TRBV3-2
CASSFRTGGSGGNTIYF | TGTGCCAGCAGCTTCCGAACAGGGGGCTCGGGAGGAAACACCATATATTTT | TRBJ1-3 | TRBD1 | NA | TRBV5-4
CASSIQGEDEKLFF | TGTGCCAGCAGCATACAGGGGGAGGATGAAAAACTGTTTTTT | TRBJ1-4 | TRBD1 | NA | TRBV7-9
CASNAGTDSPGELFF | TGTGCCAGCAACGCAGGGACAGATTCCCCCGGGGAGCTGTTTTTT | TRBJ2-2 | TRBD1 | NA | TRBV7-9
CASGLLQGVETQYF | TGTGCTAGTGGTTTGCTCCAGGGGGTAGAGACCCAGTACTTC | TRBJ2-5 | TRBD1 | NA | TRBV12-5
CAWSAFRGNYGYTF | TGTGCCTGGAGTGCCTTTCGAGGGAACTATGGCTACACCTTC | TRBJ1-2 | NA | once | TRBV30
CASSIQMNTEAFF | TGTGCCAGTAGTATTCAGATGAACACTGAAGCTTTCTTT | TRBJ1-1 | NA | NA | TRBV19
CASSFSRVYEQYF | TGTGCCAGCAGTTTTAGTCGAGTGTACGAGCAGTACTTC | TRBJ2-7 | NA | NA | TRBV12-3/TRBV12-4
CASSLFATGGYNEQFF | TGTGCCAGCAGTTTATTCGCGACAGGGGGCTACAATGAGCAGTTCTTC | TRBJ2-1 | TRBD1 | NA | TRBV27
CASIPGLAILSGANVLTF | TGTGCCAGCATTCCGGGACTAGCGATCCTCTCTGGGGCCAACGTCCTGACTTTC | TRBJ2-6 | TRBD2 | NA | TRBV2